The text below deals with one TCR beta chain. This sample was included in a study of blood T cell dynamics during melanoma immunotherapy. TCRdb keeps only in-frame clones here, not all; method: immunoSEQ multiplex PCR. The sample records over 10,000 clones, 65% to 85% being singletons. The time point here: pre-treatment baseline. The ends lost 5 bases at V and 5 bases at J; junction bases unmatched: 11. Germline V gene sequence: CDR1 SGHTA, CDR2 FQGNSA. There are 16 residues in the CDR3. The starting material was blood, obtained from a patient treated with checkpoint blockade. The chain couples TRBV7-2 to TRBJ2-5; TRBD2 matches at 10 bases. The receptor's source is a human donor with melanoma. The CDR3 nucleotides are TGTGCCAGCAGCCCCGCCGGGACTAGCGTCGCGGAGACCCAGTACTTC. Amino acids: CASSPAGTSVAETQYF.